The rows below give T cell receptor beta chains drawn from one sample of a study of human T cells and chemical hapten exposure. TCRdb independently ran MiXCR on the RACE reads; one entry per CDR3 protein. The top ten clones hold approximately 0.89% of a sample with around 120,000 distinct CDR3 sequences, approximately 14% of them seen once. Sequencing was performed on whole blood, taken in connection with sensitization to the hapten diphenylcyclopropenone (DPC). The origin of the receptors is a man younger than 35 with alopecia areata. Some clones in this sample may be carry-over from other donors' samples. Both conserved end residues are part of each CDR3. Each record gives: J gene, V gene, D gene, clone size, CDR3 DNA, CDR3 protein. D genes are given only for firm matches. Size tells how often a clone was seen (once, few, many) or the class of an expanded clone, and some rows leave it out.

>TRBJ2-3|TRBV11-2|.|many
TGTGCCAGCAGACCCTCTAGGGGCCGTACAGATACGCAGTATTTT
CASRPSRGRTDTQYF
>TRBJ1-1|TRBV7-6|.|.
TGTGCCAGCAGCACCGAGGAGTCCTTTGAAGCTTTCTTT
CASSTEESFEAFF
>TRBJ2-1|TRBV5-1|.|many
TGCGCCAGCAGCTTGGTTTTATTCGGGGCCCAGGGGGAGCAGTTCTTC
CASSLVLFGAQGEQFF
>TRBJ2-1|TRBV29-1|.|many
TGCAGCGTTTCAGAACTATTAGCTGGGCAGTTCTTC
CSVSELLAGQFF
>TRBJ2-1|TRBV2|.|.
TGTGCCAGCAGTGGTCCCAACCTGGGGACAAGCTCCTACAATGAGCAGTTCTTC
CASSGPNLGTSSYNEQFF
>TRBJ1-3|TRBV28|.|.
TGTGCCAGCAGTGGACCGGCAATACATCCTGTAAACACCATATATTTT
CASSGPAIHPVNTIYF
>TRBJ1-1|TRBV5-6|.|few
TGTGCCAGCAGCCCGGACAGACCCGGCACTGAAGCTTTCTTT
CASSPDRPGTEAFF
>TRBJ2-5|TRBV11-2|.|.
TGTGCCAGCAGCCACGGGGAGACCCAGTACTTC
CASSHGETQYF
>TRBJ2-5|TRBV4-1|.|few
TGCGCCAGCAGCTATAGGACGGAGGAAGAGACCCAGTACTTC
CASSYRTEEETQYF
>TRBJ1-1|TRBV5-6|.|.
TGTGCCAGCAGCTTACCCCGTGGAACGAACACTGAAGCTTTCTTT
CASSLPRGTNTEAFF
>TRBJ2-4|TRBV20-1|TRBD1|.
TGCAGTGCTGGAGACAGGGGAGTTCAGTACTTC
CSAGDRGVQYF
>TRBJ1-2|TRBV5-1|.|.
TGCGCCAGCAGCTTGGTTGGGAATTCTAACTATGGCTACACCTTC
CASSLVGNSNYGYTF
>TRBJ1-1|TRBV4-1|.|few
TGCGCCAGCAGCCAAGATCGGGGAGGCGGCACTGAAGCTTTCTTT
CASSQDRGGGTEAFF
>TRBJ2-3|TRBV6-2/TRBV6-3|.|few
TGTGCCAGCAGTTTCCGGGGCCGGGGCACAGATACGCAGTATTTT
CASSFRGRGTDTQYF
>TRBJ1-2|TRBV2|.|few
TGTGCCAGCAGTGACGGTGGCCTGGGTTTTAGCTACACCTTC
CASSDGGLGFSYTF
>TRBJ2-5|TRBV29-1|TRBD1|.
TGCAGCGCCCGCCCAGGGGGCAGGGAGACCCAGTACTTC
CSARPGGRETQYF
>TRBJ1-3|TRBV20-1|.|few
TGCAGTGCAAACGACAGAAGGGGGGATGGAAACACCATATATTTT
CSANDRRGDGNTIYF
>TRBJ2-7|TRBV10-3|TRBD2|many
TGTGCCATCAAGGGTTCTAGCGGGTTCTACGAGCAGTACTTC
CAIKGSSGFYEQYF
>TRBJ2-7|TRBV28|TRBD1|few
TGTGCCAGCAGCCCGGGACAGGGTAGAAGCGAGCAGTACTTC
CASSPGQGRSEQYF
>TRBJ1-4|TRBV4-3|TRBD1|many
TGCGCCAGCAGCCAAAACGACAGGGCTAATGAAAAACTGTTTTTT
CASSQNDRANEKLFF
>TRBJ1-1|TRBV28|.|.
TGTGCCAGCAGTCCCCGATTATGGGTTGAGAACACTGAAGCTTTCTTT
CASSPRLWVENTEAFF
>TRBJ1-1|TRBV19|.|.
TGTGCCAGTAGTATAGGGTCGGGCACTGAAGCTTTCTTT
CASSIGSGTEAFF
>TRBJ2-3|TRBV9|.|.
TGTGCCAGCAGCATGAATGAGGGCGATACGCAGTATTTT
CASSMNEGDTQYF
>TRBJ1-1|TRBV6-5|TRBD1|few
TGTGCCAGCACGGGCAGGGGGCTCGTCACTGAAGCTTTCTTT
CASTGRGLVTEAFF
>TRBJ2-4|TRBV11-2|.|.
TGTGCCAGCAGCCACGATCTTACGACGAGCATTCAGTACTTC
CASSHDLTTSIQYF
>TRBJ1-4|TRBV19|.|few
TGTGCCAGTACCTCCCCGGGGCTAGACGTCGGAAAACTGTTTTTT
CASTSPGLDVGKLFF
>TRBJ1-5|TRBV27|.|few
TGTGCCAGCAGTCCGCAGGCTCCAGAGCCCCAGCATTTT
CASSPQAPEPQHF
>TRBJ1-1|TRBV5-1|.|.
TGCGCCAGCAGCTTCCGGGGTCCGAACACTGAAGCTTTCTTT
CASSFRGPNTEAFF
>TRBJ2-1|TRBV24-1|.|.
TGTGCCACCAGTCCGGGGAGTAAAGCCCTAAACAATGAGCAGTTCTTC
CATSPGSKALNNEQFF
>TRBJ2-5|TRBV20-1|TRBD1|.
TGCAGTGCTTCGTCAGGGGGCGCAGAGACCCAGTACTTC
CSASSGGAETQYF
>TRBJ1-1|TRBV29-1|.|many
TGCAGCGTTAAGAACACTGAAGCTTTCTTT
CSVKNTEAFF
>TRBJ2-5|TRBV20-1|.|few
TGCAGTGCTAGAGAGGGGGCAGAAGAGACCCAGTACTTC
CSAREGAEETQYF
>TRBJ1-2|TRBV6-4|.|.
.
CASNICVLLCQQCEGSYYGYTF
>TRBJ2-3|TRBV27|.|.
TGTGCCAGCAGTGGGCTTGACATGAGGTTGACAGATACGCAGTATTTT
CASSGLDMRLTDTQYF
>TRBJ2-2|TRBV7-2|.|few
TGTGCCGGCCGACCGGGATCCACCGGGGAGCTGTTTTTT
CAGRPGSTGELFF
>TRBJ1-2|TRBV2|TRBD1|.
TGTGCCAGCAGTGAGGGGACAGGGGCCTATGGCTACACCTTC
CASSEGTGAYGYTF
>TRBJ2-5|TRBV6-2/TRBV6-3|TRBD1|.
TGTGCCAGCAGCCGACAGGGACAAGAGACCCAGTACTTC
CASSRQGQETQYF
>TRBJ1-2|TRBV10-2|TRBD1|few
TGCGCCAGCAGAATACAGGGGAACTATGGCTACACCTTC
CASRIQGNYGYTF
>TRBJ1-1|TRBV29-1|TRBD1|.
TGCAGCGGCGGGACAGAGATCTTAAACACTGAAGCTTTCTTT
CSGGTEILNTEAFF
>TRBJ1-5|TRBV20-1|TRBD1|few
TGCAGTGCTAGAGCCCTCGGGGGACAGCGGATTAATCAGCCCCAGCATTTT
CSARALGGQRINQPQHF
>TRBJ2-3|TRBV18|TRBD2|.
TGTGCCAGCTCACCAGGGACTAGCGGGTACAATCTGCAGTATTTT
CASSPGTSGYNLQYF
>TRBJ2-2|TRBV7-9|TRBD1|.
TGTGCCAGCAGCTCCCGGGACAGGGGCACCGGGGAGCTGTTTTTT
CASSSRDRGTGELFF
>TRBJ1-3|TRBV12-3/TRBV12-4|.|many
TGTGCCAGCAGTCCCTGGGCTGCTGGAAACACCATATATTTT
CASSPWAAGNTIYF
>TRBJ1-2|TRBV7-9|.|.
TGTGCCAGCAGCCCCTCTAACAGGGATGGCTACACCTTC
CASSPSNRDGYTF
>TRBJ2-2|TRBV5-1|TRBD1|.
TGCGCCAGCAGCTTGGCGGGACAGCCCACCGGGGAGCTGTTTTTT
CASSLAGQPTGELFF
>TRBJ1-5|TRBV29-1|.|few
TGCAGCGTTGACGCACGGCTCAATCAGCCCCAGCATTTT
CSVDARLNQPQHF
>TRBJ2-2|TRBV4-3|.|.
TGCGCCAGCAGCCAAGATCCGAGGGAATCAGAGCTGTTTTTT
CASSQDPRESELFF
>TRBJ1-5|TRBV19|.|.
TGTGCCAGTAGGGGGGGAGCAGAGCAGCCCCAGCATTTT
CASRGGAEQPQHF
>TRBJ2-5|TRBV7-6|TRBD2|few
TGTGCCAGCAGCGAAGTAACTAGCGGGGGAGAGACCCAGTACTTC
CASSEVTSGGETQYF
>TRBJ2-2|TRBV4-1|TRBD2|.
TGCGCCAGCAGCCAAGGACGCCTAGCGGGGGGACGTGACACCGGGGAGCTGTTTTTT
CASSQGRLAGGRDTGELFF
>TRBJ1-1|TRBV6-2/TRBV6-3|.|many
TGTGCCAGCAGTTACGGAGGGACTTGGAACACTGAAGCTTTCTTT
CASSYGGTWNTEAFF
>TRBJ2-5|TRBV7-9|.|.
TGTGCCAGCAGCGATGGGCCGGGAGAGACCCAGTACTTC
CASSDGPGETQYF
>TRBJ2-5|TRBV7-9|.|.
TGTGCCAGCAGCTTAGTCGACGGAGAGACCCAGTACTTC
CASSLVDGETQYF
>TRBJ2-2|TRBV7-3|TRBD1|many
TGTGCCAGCAGCTCTACAGGGGGCTCAGACACCGGGGAGCTGTTTTTT
CASSSTGGSDTGELFF
>TRBJ2-7|TRBV29-1|.|few
.
CSARVAGGTYF
>TRBJ1-3|TRBV12-3/TRBV12-4|.|few
TGTGCCAGCACCTTATGGGGAATGGGAAACACCATATATTTT
CASTLWGMGNTIYF
>TRBJ2-1|TRBV9|.|few
TGTGCCAGCAGCTCAAACCCAGACAATGAGCAGTTCTTC
CASSSNPDNEQFF
>TRBJ1-2|TRBV7-8|.|few
TGTGCCAGCAGCTCTGCCGGGGACTACGGCTACACCTTC
CASSSAGDYGYTF
>TRBJ1-4|TRBV5-1|.|.
TGCGCCAGCAGCTTGTCGTCGGACTATAATGAAAAACTGTTTTTT
CASSLSSDYNEKLFF